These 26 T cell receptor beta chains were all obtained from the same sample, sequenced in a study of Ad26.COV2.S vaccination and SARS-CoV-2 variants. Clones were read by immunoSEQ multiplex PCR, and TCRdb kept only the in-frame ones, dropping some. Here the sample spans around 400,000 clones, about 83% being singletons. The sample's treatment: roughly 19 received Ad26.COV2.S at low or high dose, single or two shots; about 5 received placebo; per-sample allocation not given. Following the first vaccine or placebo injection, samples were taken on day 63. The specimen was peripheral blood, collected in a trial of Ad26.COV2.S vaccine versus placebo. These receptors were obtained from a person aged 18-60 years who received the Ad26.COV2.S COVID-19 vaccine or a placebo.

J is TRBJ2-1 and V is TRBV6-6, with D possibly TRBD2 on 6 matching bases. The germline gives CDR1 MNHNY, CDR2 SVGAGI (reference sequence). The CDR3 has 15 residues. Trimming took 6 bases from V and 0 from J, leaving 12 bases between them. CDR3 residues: CASRTGGNSYNEQFF. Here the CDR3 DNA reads TGTGCCAGCAGGACCGGCGGGAACTCCTACAATGAGCAGTTCTTC.

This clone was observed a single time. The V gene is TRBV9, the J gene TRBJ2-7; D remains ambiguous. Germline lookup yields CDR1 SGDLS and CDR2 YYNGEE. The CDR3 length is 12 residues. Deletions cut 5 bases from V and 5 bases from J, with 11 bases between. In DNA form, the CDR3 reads TGTGCCAGCAGTGGTCCTACGGACGAGCAGTACTTC. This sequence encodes CASSGPTDEQYF. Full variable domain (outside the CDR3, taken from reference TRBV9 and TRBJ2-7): DSGVTQTPKHLITATGQRVTLRCSPRSGDLSVYWYQQSLDQGLQFLIQYYNGEERAKGNILERFSAQQFPDLHSELNLSSLELGDSALYFCASSGPTDEQYFGPGTRLTVT.

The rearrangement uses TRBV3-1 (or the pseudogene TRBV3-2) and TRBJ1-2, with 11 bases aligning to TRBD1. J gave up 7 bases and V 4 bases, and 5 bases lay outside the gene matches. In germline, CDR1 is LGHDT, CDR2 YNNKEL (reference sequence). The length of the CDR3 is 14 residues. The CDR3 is CASSLGQGASGYTF. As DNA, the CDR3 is TGTGCCAGCAGCCTTGGACAGGGGGCAAGTGGCTACACCTTC.

The CDR3 DNA sequence: TGTGCCAGCAGCTTACTCGATGGGGTTCGGGGCGAGCAGTACTTC. It is translated as CASSLLDGVRGEQYF. The chain uses TRBV11-3 and TRBJ2-7; D perhaps matches TRBD2 (5 bases). This CDR3 contains 15 residues. Trimming cost V 2 bases and J 6 bases, with 17 bases left between them. From germline, CDR1 is SGHNT and CDR2 YENEEA.

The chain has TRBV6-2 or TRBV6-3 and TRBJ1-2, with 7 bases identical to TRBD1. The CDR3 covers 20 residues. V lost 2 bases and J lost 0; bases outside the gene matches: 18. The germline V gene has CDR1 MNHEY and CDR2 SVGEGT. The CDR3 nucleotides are TGTGCCAGCAGTTACCCGGCTACAGGGGCGAAATCAACCACTAACTATGGCTACACCTTC. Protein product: CASSYPATGAKSTTNYGYTF.

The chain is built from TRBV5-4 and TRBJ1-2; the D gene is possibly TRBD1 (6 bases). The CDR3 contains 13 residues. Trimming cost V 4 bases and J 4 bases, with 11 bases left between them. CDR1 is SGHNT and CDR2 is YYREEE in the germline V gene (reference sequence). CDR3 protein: CASSPDRFYGYTF. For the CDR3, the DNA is TGTGCCAGCAGCCCCGACAGGTTCTATGGCTACACCTTC.

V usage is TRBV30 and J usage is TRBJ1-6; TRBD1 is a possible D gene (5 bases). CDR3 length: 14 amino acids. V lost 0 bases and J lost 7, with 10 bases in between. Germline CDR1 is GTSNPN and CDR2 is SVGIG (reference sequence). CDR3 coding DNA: TGTGCCTGGAGTGTATGGGCAGGGAATTCACCCCTCCACTTT. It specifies CAWSVWAGNSPLHF.

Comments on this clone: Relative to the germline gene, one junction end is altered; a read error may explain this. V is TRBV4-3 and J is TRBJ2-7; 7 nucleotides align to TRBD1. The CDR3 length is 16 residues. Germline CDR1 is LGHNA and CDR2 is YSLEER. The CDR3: CASGQELGGARYEQYF. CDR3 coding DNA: TGCGCCAGCGGCCAAGAATTAGGGGGCGCAAGGTACGAGCAGTACTTC.

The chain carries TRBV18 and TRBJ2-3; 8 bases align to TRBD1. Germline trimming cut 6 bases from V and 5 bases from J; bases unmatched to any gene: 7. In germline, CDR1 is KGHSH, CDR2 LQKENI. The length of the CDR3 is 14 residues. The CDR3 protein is CASSLDRDGDTQYF. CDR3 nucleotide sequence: TGTGCCAGCTCCCTGGACAGGGATGGAGATACGCAGTATTTT.

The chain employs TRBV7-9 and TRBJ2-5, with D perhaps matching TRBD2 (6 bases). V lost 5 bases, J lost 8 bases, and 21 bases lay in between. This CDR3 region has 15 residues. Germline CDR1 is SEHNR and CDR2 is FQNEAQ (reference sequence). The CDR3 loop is CASSLLSTSLYTQYF. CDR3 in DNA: TGTGCCAGCAGCCTCCTTTCGACTAGTCTGTATACCCAGTACTTC.

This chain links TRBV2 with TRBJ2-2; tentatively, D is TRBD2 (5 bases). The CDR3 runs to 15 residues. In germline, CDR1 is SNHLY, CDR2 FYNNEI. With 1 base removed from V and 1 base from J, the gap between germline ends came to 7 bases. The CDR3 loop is CASSEEAGNTGELFF. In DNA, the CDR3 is TGTGCCAGCAGTGAAGAGGCGGGGAACACCGGGGAGCTGTTTTTT.

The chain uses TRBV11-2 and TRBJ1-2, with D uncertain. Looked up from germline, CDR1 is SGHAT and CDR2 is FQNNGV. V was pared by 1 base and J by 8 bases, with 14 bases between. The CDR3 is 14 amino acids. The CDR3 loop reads CASSLVVGAGGYTF. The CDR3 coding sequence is TGTGCCAGCAGCTTAGTCGTAGGAGCTGGGGGCTACACCTTC.

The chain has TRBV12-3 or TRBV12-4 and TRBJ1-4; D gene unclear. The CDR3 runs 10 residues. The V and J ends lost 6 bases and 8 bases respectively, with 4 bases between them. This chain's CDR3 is CASRGEKLFF. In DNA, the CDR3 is TGTGCCAGCAGAGGAGAAAAACTGTTTTTT.

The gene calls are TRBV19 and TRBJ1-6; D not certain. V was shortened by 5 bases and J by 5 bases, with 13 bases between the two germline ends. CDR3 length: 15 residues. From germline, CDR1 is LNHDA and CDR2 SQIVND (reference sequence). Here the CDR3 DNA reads TGTGCCAGTAGTGCCCGGCCTCTGGATAATTCACCCCTCCACTTT. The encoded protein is CASSARPLDNSPLHF.

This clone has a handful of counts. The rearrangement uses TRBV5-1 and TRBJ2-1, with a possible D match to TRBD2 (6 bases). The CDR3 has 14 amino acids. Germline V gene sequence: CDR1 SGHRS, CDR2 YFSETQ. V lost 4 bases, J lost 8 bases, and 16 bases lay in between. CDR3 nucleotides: TGCGCCAGCAGCGATCCGACTAGTGCGGATGAGCAGTTCTTC. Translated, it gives CASSDPTSADEQFF.

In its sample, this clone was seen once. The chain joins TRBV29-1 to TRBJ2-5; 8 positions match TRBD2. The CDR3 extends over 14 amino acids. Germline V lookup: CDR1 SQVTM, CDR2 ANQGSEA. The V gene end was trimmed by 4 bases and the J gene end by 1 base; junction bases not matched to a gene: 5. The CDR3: CSVASLAVQETQYF. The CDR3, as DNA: TGCAGCGTTGCGTCACTAGCGGTCCAAGAGACCCAGTACTTC. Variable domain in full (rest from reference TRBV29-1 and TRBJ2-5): SAVISQKPSRDICQRGTSLTIQCQVDSQVTMMFWYRQQPGQSLTLIATANQGSEATYESGFVIDKFPISRPNLTFSTLTVSNMSPEDSSIYLCSVASLAVQETQYFGPGTRLLVL.

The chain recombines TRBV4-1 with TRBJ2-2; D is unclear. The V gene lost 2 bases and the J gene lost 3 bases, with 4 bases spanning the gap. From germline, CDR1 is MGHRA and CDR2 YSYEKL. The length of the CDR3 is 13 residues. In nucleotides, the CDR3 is TGCGCCAGCAGCCAACTATACACCGGGGAGCTGTTTTTT. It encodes CASSQLYTGELFF.

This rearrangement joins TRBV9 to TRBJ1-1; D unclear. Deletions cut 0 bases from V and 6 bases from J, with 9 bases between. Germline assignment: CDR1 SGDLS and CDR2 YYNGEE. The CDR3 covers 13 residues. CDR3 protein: CASSVDFRSEAFF. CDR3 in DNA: TGTGCCAGCAGCGTAGATTTCAGGTCTGAAGCTTTCTTT.

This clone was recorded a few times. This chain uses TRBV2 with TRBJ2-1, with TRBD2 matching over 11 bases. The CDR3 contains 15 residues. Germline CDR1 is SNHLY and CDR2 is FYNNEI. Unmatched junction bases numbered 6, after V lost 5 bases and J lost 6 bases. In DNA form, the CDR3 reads TGTGCCAGCAGTTCGACTAGCGGGGAGGTCAATGAGCAGTTCTTC. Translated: CASSSTSGEVNEQFF.

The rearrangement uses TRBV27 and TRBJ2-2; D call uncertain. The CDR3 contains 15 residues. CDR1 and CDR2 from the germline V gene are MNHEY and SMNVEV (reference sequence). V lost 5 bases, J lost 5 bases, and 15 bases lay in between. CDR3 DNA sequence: TGTGCCAGCAGTCCTGTTGGCCCTGGGACCGGGGAGCTGTTTTTT. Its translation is CASSPVGPGTGELFF.

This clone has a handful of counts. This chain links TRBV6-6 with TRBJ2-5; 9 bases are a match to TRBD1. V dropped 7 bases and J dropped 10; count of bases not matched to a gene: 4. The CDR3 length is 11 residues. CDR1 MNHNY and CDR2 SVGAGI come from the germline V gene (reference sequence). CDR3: CASKVDRGQYF. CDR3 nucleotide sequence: TGTGCCAGCAAAGTGGACAGGGGCCAGTACTTC.

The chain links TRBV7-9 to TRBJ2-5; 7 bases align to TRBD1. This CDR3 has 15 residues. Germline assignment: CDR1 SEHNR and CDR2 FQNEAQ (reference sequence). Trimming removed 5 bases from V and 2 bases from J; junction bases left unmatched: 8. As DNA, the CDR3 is TGTGCCAGCAGCGAGAGGGGACAGCCGCAAGAGACCCAGTACTTC. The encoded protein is CASSERGQPQETQYF.

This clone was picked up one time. The CDR3 loop reads CASRWQETQYF. CDR3 bases: TGCGCCAGCAGGTGGCAAGAGACCCAGTACTTC. The rearrangement uses TRBV5-1 and TRBJ2-5; D is uncertain. Germline V gives CDR1 SGHRS, CDR2 YFSETQ. The CDR3 contains 11 residues. The V gene lost 5 bases and the J gene lost 2 bases, with 4 bases spanning the gap.

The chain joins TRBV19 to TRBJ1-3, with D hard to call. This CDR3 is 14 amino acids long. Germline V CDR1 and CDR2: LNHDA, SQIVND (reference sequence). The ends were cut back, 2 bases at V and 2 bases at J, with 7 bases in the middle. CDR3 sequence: CASSILGTGNTIYF. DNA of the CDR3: TGTGCCAGTAGTATACTGGGAACTGGAAACACCATATATTTT.

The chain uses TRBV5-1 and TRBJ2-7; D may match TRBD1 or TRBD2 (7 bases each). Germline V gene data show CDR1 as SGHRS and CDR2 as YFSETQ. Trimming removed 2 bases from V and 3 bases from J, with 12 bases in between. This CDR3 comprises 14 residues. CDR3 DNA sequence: TGCGCCAGCAGCTTAGCGGGACAGATCTACGAGCAGTACTTC. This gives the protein CASSLAGQIYEQYF. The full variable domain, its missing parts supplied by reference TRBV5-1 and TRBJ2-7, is KAGVTQTPRYLIKTRGQQVTLSCSPISGHRSVSWYQQTPGQGLQFLFEYFSETQRNKGNFPGRFSGRQFSNSRSEMNVSTLELGDSALYLCASSLAGQIYEQYFGPGTRLTVT.

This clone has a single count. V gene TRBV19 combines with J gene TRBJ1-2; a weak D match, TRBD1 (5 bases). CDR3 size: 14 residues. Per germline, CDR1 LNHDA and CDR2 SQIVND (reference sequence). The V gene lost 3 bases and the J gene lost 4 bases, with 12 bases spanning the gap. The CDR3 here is CASSIGGTPYGYTF. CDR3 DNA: TGTGCCAGTAGTATTGGTGGGACCCCCTATGGCTACACCTTC. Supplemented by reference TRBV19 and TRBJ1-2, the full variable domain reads DGGITQSPKYLFRKEGQNVTLSCEQNLNHDAMYWYRQDPGQGLRLIYYSQIVNDFQKGDIAEGYSVSREKKESFPLTVTSAQKNPTAFYLCASSIGGTPYGYTFGSGTRLTVV.